The clone carrying this T cell receptor beta chain was picked up many times. The ends lost 1 base at V and 0 bases at J; junction bases unmatched: 6. The CDR3 consists of 17 residues. Germline V gives CDR1 DFQATT, CDR2 SNEGSKA (reference sequence). The sample originates from a study of identical twins. Using its own MiXCR run on the 5' RACE reads, TCRdb lists one record per CDR3 protein. Seen here are some 790,000 distinct CDR3 sequences, around a sixth observed once, and the top ten hold less than 15%. These data were likewise used in another study, on T cells expressing NK-cell markers. From that study: Sequencing covered eight donors, seven HCMV-seropositive and one seronegative. Alpha-beta TCR T cells were the sole sorting target in several experiments, owing to an anti-gamma-delta TCR antibody. Among several donors, these clonotypes also ranked first in the CD3+CD56-NKG2C+ fraction.

Sequencing used PBMCs. The V gene is TRBV20-1, the J gene TRBJ2-1; TRBD2 aligns across 10 bases. This TCR derives from a young woman in good health. CDR3 coding DNA: TGCAGTGCTAGAGTAGCGGGGGGCGTAGCCTCCTACAATGAGCAGTTCTTC. Its protein is CSARVAGGVASYNEQFF.